The 7 T cell receptor beta chains listed next were all sequenced from one sample in a study of graft-versus-host responses after intestinal transplantation. This table comes from immunoSEQ multiplex PCR, and its TCRdb copy is limited to in-frame clones, with some not included. The data contain around 40,000 clones, 85% to 95% of them seen just once; the ten biggest clones take up 0.5% to 0.6%. Their antigens are not known. The sequenced sample was unstimulated CD8+ T cells sorted from spleen or lymph node cells, obtained before transplant. The receptors come from a human donor who was the organ donor for an intestinal transplant.

The J gene is TRBJ1-4, the V gene TRBV6-1; D unresolved. The germline V gene has CDR1 MNHNS and CDR2 SASEGT. Deletions cut 2 bases from V and 0 bases from J, with 10 bases between. The CDR3 is 16 residues long. CDR3 sequence (DNA): TGTGCCAGCAGTGAAACCGCCGACTCAACTAATGAAAAACTGTTTTTT. Residues: CASSETADSTNEKLFF.

The chain couples TRBV7-9 to TRBJ1-5; no reliable D call. There are 15 residues in the CDR3. V lost 5 bases, J lost 2 bases, and 13 bases lay in between. Germline V gene data show CDR1 as SEHNR and CDR2 as FQNEAQ (reference sequence). CDR3 protein: CASSHSQHGNQPQHF. In DNA, the CDR3 is TGTGCCAGCAGCCACTCTCAGCACGGCAATCAGCCCCAGCATTTT.

V is TRBV7-9 and J is TRBJ1-3; 7 bases map to TRBD1. The CDR3 has 15 amino acids. The V segment lost 5 bases and the J segment 0 bases; nucleotides outside the gene matches: 4. CDR1 is SEHNR, CDR2 FQNEAQ, per germline (reference sequence). CDR3 coding DNA: TGTGCCAGCAGCGGACAGGACCACTCTGGAAACACCATATATTTT. Its translation: CASSGQDHSGNTIYF.

The chain is built from TRBV27 and TRBJ1-5, with 8 bases identical to TRBD1. CDR1 is MNHEY and CDR2 is SMNVEV in the germline V gene (reference sequence). V shed 5 bases and J 6 bases; nucleotides not matched to a gene: 6. CDR3 length equals 14 residues. The CDR3: CASSQTGAGQPQHF. CDR3 sequence (DNA): TGTGCCAGCAGTCAGACAGGGGCCGGTCAGCCCCAGCATTTT.

This clone was recorded a few times. The V gene is TRBV4-1, the J gene TRBJ2-3; D is unclear. The CDR3 loop spans 14 amino acids. V was trimmed by 2 bases and J by 1 base, leaving 7 bases between them. The V gene's germline CDR1 is MGHRA and CDR2 YSYEKL. The CDR3 reads CASSQLVGTDTQYF. The CDR3 DNA sequence: TGCGCCAGCAGCCAATTGGTGGGCACAGATACGCAGTATTTT.

The chain combines TRBV5-6 with TRBJ1-1; 11 nucleotides align to TRBD1. This CDR3 has 17 amino acids. Germline V lookup: CDR1 SGHDT, CDR2 YYEEEE. Trimming at V came to 4 bases and at J to 3 bases, leaving 11 bases not matched to a gene. The CDR3 nucleotides are TGTGCCAGCAGCCCTGTCGTTCCGGGACAGGGGGACACTGAAGCTTTCTTT. The encoded protein is CASSPVVPGQGDTEAFF.

This sequence joins TRBV19 and TRBJ1-1; unclear D gene. This CDR3 comprises 13 residues. Germline assignment: CDR1 LNHDA and CDR2 SQIVND (reference sequence). Deletions cut 3 bases from V and 6 bases from J, with 11 bases between. The CDR3 spells CASSITGVPEAFF. The CDR3 DNA reads as TGTGCCAGTAGTATCACTGGGGTCCCTGAAGCTTTCTTT.